This T cell receptor (beta chain) derives from a study of blood T cell repertoires in COVID-19. Study summary: Both acute and convalescent COVID-19 samples were obtained from the United States, Italy and Spain. From T cells, B-cell-depleted T cells, or PBMCs came the material, which was cDNA or gDNA.

The germline V gene has CDR1 SEHNR and CDR2 FQNEAQ (reference sequence). V was trimmed by 3 bases and J by 4 bases, leaving 9 bases between them. This CDR3 region has 14 residues. Per the original methods: Amplification of reference gene primers was used by the study to estimate nucleated cell counts. Using immunoSEQ multiplex PCR, the repertoire was profiled, and TCRdb retains in-frame clones only, with some absent. D and trimming were read from the DNA, whereas the V and J calls and clone size are those reported in that table. The sample has roughly 200,000 clones, about 87% seen once. The sequenced sample consisted of peripheral blood. This clonotype originated in a man aged 70 or older with acute or convalescent COVID-19. The chain carries TRBV7-9 and TRBJ2-2, with D possibly TRBD2 on 6 matching bases. CDR3 in DNA: TGTGCCAGCAGCTTGACTAGTTCCACCGGGGAGCTGTTTTTT. As protein: CASSLTSSTGELFF.